The sequence of this TCR beta chain was determined in a study of glioma-infiltrating T cells. TCR alpha and beta CDR3 regions were amplified from RNA using iRepertoire nested multiplex PCR. Tissue mRNA or PBMC total RNA, roughly 100-400 ng, went into one-step reverse transcription and amplification. Each CDR3 protein is one row after TCRdb ran MiXCR on the multiplex PCR reads. The repertoire holds around 100,000 distinct CDR3 sequences, with around 30% as singletons. Germline loops: CDR1 SGHAT, CDR2 FQNNGV. V lost 2 bases to trimming and J lost 5 bases, with 16 bases between them. The CDR3 is made up of 15 amino acids. Study-wide results and limits: Very few CDR3 sequences were shared between tissue and blood. Tissue-blood divergence was below expectation in non-neoplastic patients, above in gliomas.

This clonotype was seen only a few times. The target antigen is unknown. The source of this sequence is a human donor with low-grade glioma or glioblastoma, undergoing nonglioma brain surgery, or in good health (not recorded which). Sequences were obtained from glioma tissue, nonneoplastic brain tissue, or PBMCs (not recorded which). The chain recombines TRBV11-2 with TRBJ2-7; maybe TRBD2 (5 bases). CDR3 in amino acids: CASSLSLEGLNEQYF. CDR3 sequence (DNA): TGTGCCAGCAGCTTAAGCCTAGAGGGTCTGAACGAGCAGTACTTC.